The sequence of this T cell receptor (beta chain) was determined in a study of T-cell memory formation after mild COVID-19. Overall study results and limits: The CD4+ clones that contracted clustered mainly within CM and EM, and the CD8+ clones concentrated in EMRA. The study found balanced CD4/CD8 in clones contracting day 15 to 85 and a CD4+ lean in later expanders.

Trimming at V came to 3 bases and at J to 2 bases, leaving 2 bases not matched to a gene. Germline values: CDR1 LNHNV, CDR2 YYDKDF (reference sequence). This CDR3 contains 15 residues. Remarks on this clonotype: Its matching antigen is unknown.

MiXCR, applied by TCRdb to the 5' RACE reads, yields one record per CDR3 protein. The sample lists some 450,000 distinct CDR3 sequences, around 18% occurring once. Material for sequencing was PBMCs or a T cell subset sorted from them (not recorded which). The chain links TRBV15 to TRBJ2-3; TRBD2 matches at 10 bases. This clonotype originated in an adult woman who had mild COVID-19 (a few samples of this study predate the infection). Cell type and time point are not known. CDR3 in amino acids: CATSSGLAVTDTQYF. CDR3 sequence (DNA): TGTGCCACCAGCAGCGGACTAGCGGTCACAGATACGCAGTATTTT. Using reference TRBV15 and TRBJ2-3 for the parts outside the CDR3, the full variable domain is DAMVIQNPRYQVTQFGKPVTLSCSQTLNHNVMYWYQQKSSQAPKLLFHYYDKDFNNEADTPDNFQSRRPNTSFCFLDIRSPGLGDTAMYLCATSSGLAVTDTQYFGPGTRLTVL.